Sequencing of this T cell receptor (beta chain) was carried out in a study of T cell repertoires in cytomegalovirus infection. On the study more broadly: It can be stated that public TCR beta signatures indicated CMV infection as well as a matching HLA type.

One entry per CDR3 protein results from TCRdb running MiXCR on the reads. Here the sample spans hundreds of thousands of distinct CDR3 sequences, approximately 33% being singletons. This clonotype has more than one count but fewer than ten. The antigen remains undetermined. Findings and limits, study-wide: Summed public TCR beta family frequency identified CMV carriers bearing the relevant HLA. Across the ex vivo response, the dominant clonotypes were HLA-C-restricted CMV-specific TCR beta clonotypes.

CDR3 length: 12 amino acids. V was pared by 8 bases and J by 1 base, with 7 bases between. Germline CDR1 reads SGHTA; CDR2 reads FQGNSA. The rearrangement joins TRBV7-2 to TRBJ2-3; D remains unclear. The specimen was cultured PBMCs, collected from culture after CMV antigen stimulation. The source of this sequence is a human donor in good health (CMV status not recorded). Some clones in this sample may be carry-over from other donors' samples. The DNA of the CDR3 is TGTGCCAGCCGTTTCGGCACAGATACGCAGTATTTT. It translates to CASRFGTDTQYF.